The 6 T cell receptor beta chains reported below all come from one sample, sequenced in a study of T-cell reconstitution after alpha-beta-depleted transplantation in children. Unique molecular identifiers were incorporated during preparation of the TCRbeta library. Via MiXCR, TCRdb re-called the PCR reads, giving one row per CDR3 protein. The profile shows 65,000 to 70,000 distinct CDR3 sequences, 4% to 5% of them singletons. Sequencing used PBMCs, mostly from graft donor cells, obtained 180 days after TCRalphabeta/CD19-depleted stem cell transplant. These receptor sequences come from a boy in the first two years of life who had a stem cell transplant for acute myeloid leukemia, so the T cells may come from the graft donor.

This clonotype appeared many times. The genes are TRBV6-5 and TRBJ1-5, with 7 bases fitting TRBD1. From germline, CDR1 is MNHEY and CDR2 SVGAGI. The CDR3 runs to 13 residues. Germline trimming cut 8 bases from V and 4 bases from J; bases unmatched to any gene: 5. CDR3 protein: CASSGQWNQPQHF. DNA of the CDR3: TGTGCCAGCTCGGGACAGTGGAATCAGCCCCAGCATTTT.

This clonotype was recorded at least ten times. The chain uses TRBV12-3 or TRBV12-4 and TRBJ2-1, with no clear D. The V and J ends lost 5 bases and 10 bases respectively, with 12 bases between them. The CDR3 is made up of 12 amino acids. CDR3 nucleotide sequence: TGTGCCAGCAGTCCCACAGTTTCGGAGCAGTTCTTC. Amino acid sequence: CASSPTVSEQFF.

In its sample, this clonotype was seen many times. The chain has TRBV20-1 and TRBJ2-1; TRBD2 matches at 9 bases. Trimming took 0 bases from V and 9 from J; bases not matched to a gene: 9. Germline CDR1 DFQATT, CDR2 SNEGSKA (reference sequence). This CDR3 comprises 15 residues. CDR3 nucleotide sequence: TGCAGTGCTAGAGATGCCAGCGGGGGGCGGGGTGAGCAGTTCTTC. Its protein product is CSARDASGGRGEQFF.

This clonotype was seen ten or more times. This chain joins TRBV7-9 and TRBJ1-2; tentative D call: TRBD1 (5 bases). V was clipped by 5 bases and J by 12 bases, with 22 bases between them. Germline V gene lookup returns CDR1 SEHNR and CDR2 FQNEAQ (reference sequence). The CDR3 length is 14 residues. In DNA, the CDR3 is TGTGCCAGCAGCCAAACTACAGCAGGGCCTGGGAACACCTTC. Protein: CASSQTTAGPGNTF. The whole variable domain, remainder taken from reference TRBV7-9 and TRBJ1-2, is DTGVSQNPRHKITKRGQNVTFRCDPISEHNRLYWYRQTLGQGPEFLTYFQNEAQLEKSRLLSDRFSAERPKGSFSTLEIQRTEQGDSAMYLCASSQTTAGPGNTFGSGTRLTVV.

In this sample, this clonotype turned up many times. This chain connects TRBV6-2 or TRBV6-3 to TRBJ2-1, with 7 bases aligning to TRBD2. The CDR3 is 18 amino acids. V was clipped by 7 bases and J by 4 bases; unmatched bases: 19. Germline CDR1 and CDR2: MNHEY and SVGEGT. The CDR3 DNA sequence: TGTGCCAGCACCCCCGGGTCTACGCAGCGGGGTAAATACAATGAGCAGTTCTTC. It translates to CASTPGSTQRGKYNEQFF.

This clonotype was seen at least ten times. The chain is built from TRBV20-1 and TRBJ1-2; no definite D call. CDR1 and CDR2 from the germline V gene are DFQATT and SNEGSKA (reference sequence). The V gene lost 1 base and the J gene lost 0 bases, with 12 bases spanning the gap. The CDR3 spans 15 residues. The CDR3 loop reads CSARAGSLANYGYTF. For the CDR3, the DNA is TGCAGTGCTAGAGCGGGGTCCTTAGCTAACTATGGCTACACCTTC.